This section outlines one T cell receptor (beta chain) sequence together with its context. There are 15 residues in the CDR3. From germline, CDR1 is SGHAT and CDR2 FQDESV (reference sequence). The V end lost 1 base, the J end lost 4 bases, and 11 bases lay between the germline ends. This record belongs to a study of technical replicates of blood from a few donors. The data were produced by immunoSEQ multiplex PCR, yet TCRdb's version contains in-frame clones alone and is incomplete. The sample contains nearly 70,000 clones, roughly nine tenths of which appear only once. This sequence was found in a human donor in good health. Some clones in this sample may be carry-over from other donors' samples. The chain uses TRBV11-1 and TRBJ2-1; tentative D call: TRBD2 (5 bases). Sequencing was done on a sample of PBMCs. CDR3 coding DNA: TGTGCCAGCAGCTTAGAGGGAGCAGTATACAATGAGCAGTTCTTC. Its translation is CASSLEGAVYNEQFF. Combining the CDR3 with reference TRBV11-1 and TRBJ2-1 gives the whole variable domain EAEVAQSPRYKITEKSQAVAFWCDPISGHATLYWYRQILGQGPELLVQFQDESVVDDSQLPKDRFSAERLKGVDSTLKIQPAELGDSAMYLCASSLEGAVYNEQFFGPGTRLTVL.